This entry is about one T cell receptor beta chain. The CDR3 has 13 residues. The germline V and J ends were trimmed by 8 bases and 4 bases, with 13 bases remaining between them. Germline CDR1 is SGHTA and CDR2 is FQGNSA. The data originate from a study of human T cells and chemical hapten exposure. Study information: Per-sample TCR yield variation was attributed mainly to small pooled library volume differences.

TCRdb redid the calling of the RACE reads with MiXCR, one entry per CDR3 protein. The table lists about 61,000 distinct CDR3 sequences, approximately 6.7% of them singletons, with around 1.6% in the top ten. Time point of the sample: pre-sensitization, week 0. Documented treatment: therapeutic diphenylcyclopropenone sensitization with weekly scalp DPC. Extraction of total RNA was performed on unfractionated whole blood. The specimen was whole blood, collected in connection with sensitization to the hapten diphenylcyclopropenone (DPC). The J gene is TRBJ2-3, the V gene TRBV7-2; D remains ambiguous. The TCR sequence derives from a woman in her 30s with alopecia areata. Some clones in this sample may be carry-over from other donors' samples. The CDR3 DNA reads as TGTGCCAGCGGCGTCAGGTTGGCAGATACGCAGTATTTT. Translating it yields CASGVRLADTQYF.